This record looks at one T cell receptor (beta chain) sequence and its context. Its antigen is not known. An end of the junction does not agree with germline; a read error may underlie this. This sample is part of a study of post-analysis software for immune sequencing data. Libraries were made from TCR beta cDNA, and they carried unique molecular identifiers. Researchers reported roughly 0.5 million cDNA molecules coming from roughly 0.93 to 9.6 million T cells. A single record per CDR3 protein comes from TCRdb applying MiXCR to the PCR reads. The sample records 750,000 to 900,000 distinct CDR3 sequences, around 45% being singletons. Study-wide results and limits: Those with multiple sclerosis, the patient group, showed significantly lower normalized Chao1 diversity than controls. Relative to controls, patients had 4 or 5 TRBV segments at higher frequency, with TRBV5-6, TRBV5-1 and TRBV20-1 among these. Samples sharing a preparation batch grouped tightly together when assessed by F measure.

The CDR3 has 16 residues. Germline V gene sequence: CDR1 LGHNA, CDR2 YNFKEQ. The clonotype originates from a girl aged 10-17 years with multiple sclerosis. Sequencing was done on a sample of blood. This sequence joins TRBV4-2 and TRBJ2-5; TRBD2 matches 10 bases. The CDR3 nucleotides are TGTGTCAGCAGCCAAGATAGCGGGAGGAGTGTAGAGACCCAGTACTTC. This translates into CVSSQDSGRSVETQYF.